These 23 T cell receptor beta chains came from one sample sequenced in a study of blood T cells in healthy people across ages (dated by TCRdb to the mid-2010s). To prepare the library, 5' RACE was applied. TCRdb lists the instrument as Illumina HiSeq 2500. The second PCR ran for roughly 7 to 11 cycles and used a J-beta primer mix along with a sample-barcoded 5' primer. Using fastp trimming at Q25 and MiXCR clonotype assembly, TCRdb reanalyzed the public sequencing data and kept in-frame beta chains. Each record represents a unique CDR3 protein, reported with the most common genes and DNA among its rows. The sample table shows around 1.5 million distinct CDR3 sequences, and 55% to 75% are seen once. The top ten constitute 6.5% to 8% of the sample. Sequences were obtained from blood. Source of these receptors: a man aged 18 to 35 in good health.

This clonotype was detected once. One junction end disagrees with the germline gene, perhaps due to a read error. The rearrangement joins TRBV20-1 to TRBJ1-6; D unresolved. The CDR3 has 14 amino acids. The germline V gene has CDR1 DFQATT and CDR2 SNEGSKA (reference sequence). CDR3 coding DNA: TGCAGTGCTAGTAAGGCGGCCGGGGAAGAACCCCCCCACTTT. Amino acid sequence: CSASKAAGEEPPHF.

This clonotype was observed a few times. J is TRBJ1-2 and V is TRBV7-2, with unresolved D. CDR1 is SGHTA, CDR2 FQGNSA, per germline. Trimming cost V 2 bases and J 6 bases, with 16 bases left between them. CDR3 size: 15 residues. CDR3: CASSLPVPMLNGYTF. In DNA, the CDR3 is TGTGCCAGCAGCTTACCTGTGCCCATGTTGAATGGCTACACCTTC.

This chain links TRBV29-1 with TRBJ2-7; no firm D call. CDR1 and CDR2 from the germline V gene are SQVTM and ANQGSEA. The V and J ends lost 6 bases and 6 bases respectively, with 9 bases between them. The CDR3 has 10 amino acids. The CDR3: CSVLLGEQYF. The CDR3 DNA follows: TGCAGCGTCCTTCTGGGCGAGCAGTACTTC.

This sequence joins TRBV6-7 and TRBJ1-5, with TRBD1 identical over 11 bases. TRBV6-7 is known as an ORF, though its function is uncertain. Germline trimming cut 5 bases from V and 2 bases from J; bases unmatched to any gene: 17. This CDR3 comprises 20 residues. The CDR3 coding sequence is TGTGCCAGCAGTCCCGACCGCACCGGGACAGGGGGAACTGGCAATCAGCCCCAGCATTTT. Translating gives CASSPDRTGTGGTGNQPQHF.

The chain carries TRBV30 and TRBJ2-7, with D perhaps assigned TRBD1 or TRBD2 (5 bases each). Trimming stripped 5 bases from V and 3 bases from J, with 11 bases between. Germline lookup yields CDR1 GTSNPN and CDR2 SVGIG (reference sequence). This CDR3 is 12 amino acids long. The CDR3 bases are TGTGCCTGGGGGGGACGGCACTACGAGCAGTACTTC. This sequence encodes CAWGGRHYEQYF.

The chain couples TRBV29-1 to TRBJ2-2; no definite D call. Deletions cut 0 bases from V and 5 bases from J, with 10 bases between. The V gene's germline CDR1 is SQVTM and CDR2 ANQGSEA. This CDR3 comprises 14 residues. The CDR3, as DNA: TGCAGCGTTGAAGATCTGGCTGCTACCGGGGAGCTGTTTTTT. Translated, it gives CSVEDLAATGELFF.

The sample holds many counts of this clonotype. The chain couples TRBV12-3 or TRBV12-4 to TRBJ2-4; D gene unclear. The J call may be wrong; the DNA end is better matched by TRBJ2-7. The length of the CDR3 is 11 residues. CDR3 DNA sequence: TGTGCCAGCAGTTTAACCCGCGAGCAGTACTTC. This codes for CASSLTREQYF.

The table lists this clonotype with many counts. V gene TRBV7-2 combines with J gene TRBJ2-2, with no clear D. Germline V lookup: CDR1 SGHTA, CDR2 FQGNSA. The CDR3 contains 12 residues. Trimming pared 5 bases from V and 3 bases from J, leaving 4 bases between. In nucleotides, the CDR3 is TGTGCCAGCAGCCCATACACCGGGGAGCTGTTTTTT. Protein product: CASSPYTGELFF.

The chain couples TRBV12-3 or TRBV12-4 to TRBJ2-7; D uncertain. The CDR3 spans 16 residues. Trimming removed 5 bases from V and 0 bases from J, with 17 bases in between. CDR3 amino acids: CASSPPRGAVSYEQYF. CDR3 bases: TGTGCCAGCAGTCCCCCCCGCGGTGCCGTCTCCTACGAGCAGTACTTC.

This chain links TRBV7-2 with TRBJ1-2, with D tentatively TRBD1 (6 bases). This CDR3 is 14 amino acids long. V lost 1 base and J 8 bases, leaving 14 bases between the germline ends. Germline V lookup: CDR1 SGHTA, CDR2 FQGNSA. Here the CDR3 reads CASSLGLLQGGYTF. The CDR3 coding sequence is TGTGCCAGCAGCTTAGGATTATTGCAGGGGGGCTACACCTTC.

V is TRBV4-2 and J is TRBJ1-4; D not certain. The CDR3 contains 15 residues. Germline lookup yields CDR1 LGHNA and CDR2 YNFKEQ. Trimming removed 0 bases from V and 4 bases from J, with 9 bases in between. The CDR3 loop reads CASSQENRINEKLFF. The CDR3 coding sequence is TGTGCCAGCAGCCAAGAGAATAGGATTAATGAAAAACTGTTTTTT.

The CDR3 DNA reads as TGTGCCAGCACCCCGATGACCTTCAACTATGGCTACACCTTC. Protein product: CASTPMTFNYGYTF. The gene calls are TRBV12-3 or TRBV12-4 and TRBJ1-2, with D unclear. This CDR3 is 14 amino acids long. V dropped 7 bases and J dropped 2 bases, with 14 bases sitting between them.

The count of this clonotype is one. The J gene is TRBJ2-7, the V gene TRBV20-1; 13 bases are a match to TRBD2. There are 15 residues in the CDR3. Per germline, CDR1 DFQATT and CDR2 SNEGSKA (reference sequence). V lost 1 base, J lost 6 bases, and 6 bases stayed unmatched. CDR3 DNA: TGCAGTGCTAGAGCCCGACTAGCGGGAGGTGGCGAGCAGTACTTC. Its protein product is CSARARLAGGGEQYF.

The chain joins TRBV4-3 to TRBJ1-4; D is unresolved. This CDR3 contains 15 residues. V lost 3 bases and J lost 0, with 8 bases in between. In germline, CDR1 is LGHNA, CDR2 YSLEER. The CDR3 DNA sequence: TGCGCCAGCAGCCACGGACCGTCAACTAATGAAAAACTGTTTTTT. It yields the protein CASSHGPSTNEKLFF.

About this clonotype: An end of the junction differs from the germline gene, which may be a read error. The chain is built from TRBV11-3 and TRBJ1-1; D is ambiguous. The CDR3 is 13 residues long. Germline loops: CDR1 SGHNT, CDR2 YENEEA. The CDR3 bases are TGTGCCGGCAGCTGGGAGCTCAACACTGAAGCTTTCTTT. It encodes CAGSWELNTEAFF. Complete variable domain (other parts from reference TRBV11-3 and TRBJ1-1): EAGVVQSPRYKIIEKKQPVAFWCNPISGHNTLYWYLQNLGQGPELLIRYENEEAVDDSQLPKDRFSAERLKGVDSTLKIQPAELGDSAVYLCAGSWELNTEAFFGQGTRLTVV.

The chain recombines TRBV28 with TRBJ2-5; D possibly corresponds to TRBD1 (6 bases). There are 17 residues in the CDR3. CDR1 is MDHEN and CDR2 is SYDVKM in the germline V gene. The V gene lost 0 bases and the J gene lost 11 bases, with 25 bases spanning the gap. CDR3 bases: TGTGCCAGCAGTTTATGGCAGGGGATAAAGTCCAACACTGAGCAGTACTTC. This codes for CASSLWQGIKSNTEQYF.

This chain joins TRBV5-5 and TRBJ1-1, with 7 bases aligning to TRBD1. V shed 1 base, J shed 1 base, and the junction held 4 bases outside the gene matches. CDR1 and CDR2 from the germline V gene are SGHKS and YYEKEE (reference sequence). CDR3 length: 15 residues. CDR3 coding DNA: TGTGCCAGCAGCTTGAAGGGGGCGCGGAACACTGAAGCTTTCTTT. It specifies CASSLKGARNTEAFF.

V usage is TRBV5-6 and J usage is TRBJ1-2; D gene unclear. This CDR3 comprises 14 residues. The V and J ends lost 1 base and 0 bases respectively, with 7 bases between them. CDR1 and CDR2 (germline): SGHDT, YYEEEE. CDR3 nucleotides: TGTGCCAGCAGCTTGAAGGGTTCTAACTATGGCTACACCTTC. It is translated as CASSLKGSNYGYTF.

Points on this clonotype: The junction differs from germline at one of its ends, possibly a read error. The chain has TRBV27 and TRBJ2-7; 7 bases map to TRBD1. Germline V gives CDR1 MNHEY, CDR2 SMNVEV (reference sequence). The CDR3 extends over 14 amino acids. In DNA, the CDR3 is TGTGGCAGCAGTGCAACAGGGGCCTCCTACGAGCAGTACTTC. It is translated as CGSSATGASYEQYF.

The CDR3 DNA sequence: TGTGCCAGCAGCCAAGTTCACGGGGGGCGAGATACGCAGTATTTT. This codes for CASSQVHGGRDTQYF. V gene TRBV4-2 combines with J gene TRBJ2-3; D might be TRBD2 (7 bases). Trimming stripped 1 base from V and 5 bases from J, with 13 bases between. There are 15 residues in the CDR3. The V gene's germline CDR1 is LGHNA and CDR2 YNFKEQ.

This clonotype was recorded only once. The V call is TRBV6-5, the J call TRBJ2-7; TRBD1 agrees at 8 bases. V lost 6 bases to trimming and J lost 0 bases; unmatched junction nucleotides: 7. The CDR3 sequence is 15 residues long. Germline-derived CDR1 and CDR2 are MNHEY and SVGAGI. The CDR3 reads CASSILTGGSYEQYF. CDR3 nucleotide sequence: TGTGCCAGCAGCATCCTTACAGGGGGCTCCTACGAGCAGTACTTC.

V and J are TRBV15 and TRBJ1-2, with no clear D. This CDR3 has 14 amino acids. CDR1 is LNHNV, CDR2 YYDKDF, per germline (reference sequence). Between the trimmed V and J ends, which lost 5 bases and 8 bases, there was a span of 18 bases. The CDR3 region is CATSLKRELGGYTF. CDR3 DNA sequence: TGTGCCACCAGCCTCAAACGGGAGTTAGGCGGCTACACCTTC.

The chain recombines TRBV5-1 with TRBJ1-1; no reliable D call. The length of the CDR3 is 17 residues. Trimming stripped 1 base from V and 0 bases from J, with 16 bases between. Germline V CDR1 and CDR2: SGHRS, YFSETQ. In DNA form, the CDR3 reads TGCGCCAGCAGCTTGCCATCCTCTCCATCCCTGAACACTGAAGCTTTCTTT. This encodes CASSLPSSPSLNTEAFF.